One and the same sample provided the 29 T cell receptor beta chains below, sequenced in a study of T cell changes during pregnancy in multiple sclerosis. Some clones are missing from TCRdb's copy, which holds only in-frame ones; the method was immunoSEQ multiplex PCR. This table has about 17,000 clones, approximately 85% appearing once. Sequencing used CD8+ T cells from peripheral blood mononuclear cells, obtained in the second trimester of pregnancy. All receptors come from a female donor in good health, enrolled as a control in a pregnancy study.

The chain has TRBV4-3 and TRBJ2-1; 8 positions agree with TRBD2. The germline V gene has CDR1 LGHNA and CDR2 YSLEER. Trimming cost V 3 bases and J 6 bases; bases outside gene matches: 10. This CDR3 region has 16 residues. DNA of the CDR3: TGCGCCAGCAGCCACGGGGGGGCCGGATTAACCAATGAGCAGTTCTTC. Translated: CASSHGGAGLTNEQFF.

This clone was counted once. V usage is TRBV27 and J usage is TRBJ1-1, with D maybe TRBD1 (6 bases). Trimming removed 7 bases at V and 2 bases at J, with 11 bases between. The V gene's germline CDR1 is MNHEY and CDR2 SMNVEV (reference sequence). The CDR3 runs 13 residues. DNA of the CDR3: TGTGCCAGCACCAAGACAGGAAACACTGAAGCTTTCTTT. Protein: CASTKTGNTEAFF.

The genes are TRBV27 and TRBJ2-5; D possibly corresponds to TRBD2 (5 bases). CDR1 is MNHEY, CDR2 SMNVEV, per germline (reference sequence). This CDR3 is built from 15 residues. Trimming stripped 5 bases from V and 4 bases from J, with 17 bases between. In DNA, the CDR3 is TGTGCCAGCAGTCCCCCCCCTAGCTATGGAGAGACCCAGTACTTC. Translating gives CASSPPPSYGETQYF.

DNA of the CDR3: TGTGCCAGCAGCTTAAGAGCGGGGTTCCAAGAGACCCAGTACTTC. Its protein product is CASSLRAGFQETQYF. V is TRBV7-3 and J is TRBJ2-5; 7 bases match TRBD2. Trimming cost V 1 base and J 1 base; bases outside gene matches: 3. The CDR3 has 15 residues. Germline loops: CDR1 SGHTA, CDR2 FQGTGA.

This clone is a singleton in its sample. The chain recombines TRBV7-9 with TRBJ2-2, with 9 bases matching TRBD2. Losses at the gene ends were 4 bases for V and 1 base for J; bases not matched to a gene: 4. The CDR3 spans 16 residues. Germline CDR1 reads SEHNR; CDR2 reads FQNEAQ (reference sequence). The CDR3 sequence is CASSSTSGQNTGELFF. CDR3 DNA sequence: TGTGCCAGCAGCTCGACTAGCGGACAGAACACCGGGGAGCTGTTTTTT.

This clone was recorded once. The junction departs from germline at one end; a sequencing error may be responsible. CDR3 DNA: TGTGCCAGCAGTTTACTCCACAAGGGGGCGAACACCGAGGAGCTGTTTTTT. Its protein is CASSLLHKGANTEELFF. This sequence joins TRBV27 and TRBJ2-2; 7 nucleotides agree with TRBD1. The CDR3 spans 17 residues. Germline values: CDR1 MNHEY, CDR2 SMNVEV (reference sequence).

The chain carries TRBV4-1 and TRBJ2-1; D perhaps matches TRBD1 (6 bases). Trimming removed 0 bases from V and 8 bases from J, with 20 bases in between. Germline CDR1 MGHRA, CDR2 YSYEKL. The CDR3 loop spans 17 amino acids. The CDR3 is CASSQEGPGHTQDEQFF. CDR3 in DNA: TGCGCCAGCAGCCAAGAGGGACCGGGACACACTCAGGATGAGCAGTTCTTC.

The J gene is TRBJ1-5, the V gene TRBV19, with D maybe TRBD1 (5 bases). Trimming took 2 bases from V and 2 from J, leaving 7 bases between them. Germline CDR1 and CDR2: LNHDA and SQIVND (reference sequence). This CDR3 has 14 amino acids. CDR3 sequence reads: CASSILGRNQPQHF. The CDR3 coding sequence is TGTGCCAGTAGTATACTGGGGCGCAATCAGCCCCAGCATTTT.

The chain employs TRBV11-2 and TRBJ1-3; unclear D gene. CDR1 SGHAT and CDR2 FQNNGV come from the germline V gene. The CDR3 is 15 amino acids. The V end was cut by 3 bases, the J end by 3 bases, with 12 bases between. In nucleotides, the CDR3 is TGTGCCAGCAGCTTTGAGGGTCATCGTGGAAACACCATATATTTT. This encodes CASSFEGHRGNTIYF.

The CDR3 spells CASSGRDGYTF. Here the CDR3 DNA reads TGTGCCAGCAGTGGCAGGGATGGCTACACCTTC. The rearrangement links TRBV2 to TRBJ1-2; D is possibly TRBD1 (5 bases). Trimming removed 4 bases from V and 6 bases from J, with 6 bases in between. CDR3 size: 11 residues. CDR1 and CDR2 from the germline V gene are SNHLY and FYNNEI.

The chain carries TRBV11-2 and TRBJ2-7, with TRBD2 matching over 8 bases. The germline CDR1 and CDR2 sequences are SGHAT and FQNNGV. CDR3 length: 15 residues. V trimming: 0 bases; J trimming: 2 bases; junction bases outside the gene matches: 3. The CDR3 region has the DNA TGTGCCAGCAGCTTAGATGACGGGGGGGCCTACGAGCAGTACTTC. Amino acids: CASSLDDGGAYEQYF.

Judged by abundance, this clone is medium-sized. V usage is TRBV28 and J usage is TRBJ1-1; D possibly corresponds to TRBD1 (5 bases). The germline gives CDR1 MDHEN, CDR2 SYDVKM. The CDR3 sequence is 16 residues long. Trimming pared 3 bases from V and 0 bases from J, leaving 14 bases between. CDR3 in amino acids: CASSFTGISLNTEAFF. CDR3 coding DNA: TGTGCCAGCAGTTTCACAGGTATTTCCCTGAACACTGAAGCTTTCTTT.

This chain links TRBV7-8 with TRBJ2-1; 15 bases agree with TRBD2. Germline V gene data show CDR1 as SGHVS and CDR2 as FQNEAQ. CDR3 length equals 17 residues. V shed 3 bases and J 5 bases; nucleotides not matched to a gene: 5. CDR3 amino acids: CASSLRTSGGAHNEQFF. In DNA, the CDR3 is TGTGCCAGCAGCTTGAGGACTAGCGGGGGGGCCCACAATGAGCAGTTCTTC.

The chain employs TRBV10-3 and TRBJ1-2; the match to TRBD1 covers 7 bases. The J segment lost 7 bases and the V segment lost 0 bases, leaving 8 bases of the junction unmatched. The CDR3 spans 15 residues. Germline values: CDR1 ENHRY, CDR2 SYGVKD. This chain's CDR3 is CAISESEGDSTGYTF. The CDR3 nucleotides read TGTGCCATCAGTGAGTCGGAAGGGGACAGCACTGGCTACACCTTC.

The chain recombines TRBV15 with TRBJ1-1; D is unresolved. The germline V gene encodes CDR1 LNHNV and CDR2 YYDKDF (reference sequence). Deletions cut 0 bases from V and 4 bases from J, with 12 bases between. The CDR3 sequence is 15 residues long. The CDR3 loop reads CATSREPLRVTEAFF. The CDR3 coding sequence is TGTGCCACCAGCAGAGAACCCCTTCGGGTCACTGAAGCTTTCTTT.

The gene calls are TRBV28 and TRBJ2-5; 8 nucleotides agree with TRBD1. Germline V gene lookup returns CDR1 MDHEN and CDR2 SYDVKM. V shed 3 bases and J 1 base; nucleotides not matched to a gene: 10. The CDR3 is made up of 17 amino acids. CDR3 residues: CASSFPGGASAQETQYF. CDR3 nucleotides: TGTGCCAGCAGTTTCCCAGGGGGCGCCTCCGCCCAAGAGACCCAGTACTTC. The complete variable domain, with remaining parts taken from reference TRBV28 and TRBJ2-5, reads DVKVTQSSRYLVKRTGEKVFLECVQDMDHENMFWYRQDPGLGLRLIYFSYDVKMKEKGDIPEGYSVSREKKERFSLILESASTNQTSMYLCASSFPGGASAQETQYFGPGTRLLVL.

The chain has TRBV4-3 and TRBJ1-2; TRBD1 might be the D (6 bases). Trimming shortened V by 0 bases and J by 3 bases, and 11 bases separated the two germline ends. This CDR3 is 15 amino acids long. CDR1 LGHNA and CDR2 YSLEER come from the germline V gene. The CDR3, as DNA: TGCGCCAGCAGCCAAGATAGGGGGTTCGACTATGGCTACACCTTC. Translating it yields CASSQDRGFDYGYTF.

CDR3 nucleotide sequence: TGCGCCAGCAGCACGGACAGCTATGGCTACACCTTC. Protein sequence: CASSTDSYGYTF. V and J are TRBV5-1 and TRBJ1-2, with D possibly TRBD1 on 6 matching bases. This CDR3 is 12 amino acids long. Trimming shortened V by 4 bases and J by 4 bases, and 8 bases separated the two germline ends. The V gene's germline CDR1 is SGHRS and CDR2 YFSETQ.

The chain combines TRBV27 with TRBJ1-2, with a weak D call TRBD1 (6 bases). The ends were cut back, 5 bases at V and 8 bases at J, with 15 bases in the middle. The CDR3 has 13 amino acids. CDR1 is MNHEY and CDR2 is SMNVEV in the germline V gene (reference sequence). The CDR3 region has the DNA TGTGCCAGCAGTAACAGGGTTGAGTGGGGCTACACCTTC. Translation gives CASSNRVEWGYTF.

This clone is categorized as medium-sized. The chain joins TRBV4-3 to TRBJ1-5; no clear D gene. The CDR3 is 15 amino acids. The germline V gene encodes CDR1 LGHNA and CDR2 YSLEER. The germline V and J ends were trimmed by 4 bases and 2 bases, with 12 bases remaining between them. The CDR3 DNA follows: TGCGCCAGCAGCCCCGACGGAGGTGGCAATCAGCCCCAGCATTTT. Encoded protein: CASSPDGGGNQPQHF.

As for this clone: The identical CDR3 is also encoded by other nucleotide sequences in the sample. The chain is built from TRBV7-9 and TRBJ1-1; TRBD1 might be the D (6 bases). The ends were cut back, 5 bases at V and 4 bases at J, with 11 bases in the middle. Germline V gene data show CDR1 as SEHNR and CDR2 as FQNEAQ (reference sequence). The CDR3 extends over 13 amino acids. The CDR3 is CASSPQGSTEAFF. CDR3 DNA: TGTGCCAGCAGCCCCCAGGGGAGCACTGAAGCTTTCTTT.

The chain employs TRBV29-1 and TRBJ2-7, with a tentative D call TRBD2 (6 bases). CDR1 is SQVTM and CDR2 is ANQGSEA in the germline V gene. Between the trimmed V and J ends, which lost 5 bases and 3 bases, there was a span of 20 bases. The CDR3 length is 15 residues. CDR3 region: CSVKAWRGRNYEQYF. DNA of the CDR3: TGCAGCGTTAAGGCATGGAGGGGCCGTAACTACGAGCAGTACTTC.

This rearrangement joins TRBV5-1 to TRBJ2-1; 12 nucleotides line up with TRBD2. Germline V CDR1 and CDR2: SGHRS, YFSETQ. The CDR3 is 15 amino acids. Trimming took 3 bases from V and 3 from J; bases not matched to a gene: 1. The CDR3 DNA follows: TGCGCCAGCAGCTCGACTAGCGGGGGCTACAATGAGCAGTTCTTC. Its protein product is CASSSTSGGYNEQFF. Variable domain in full (rest from reference TRBV5-1 and TRBJ2-1): KAGVTQTPRYLIKTRGQQVTLSCSPISGHRSVSWYQQTPGQGLQFLFEYFSETQRNKGNFPGRFSGRQFSNSRSEMNVSTLELGDSALYLCASSSTSGGYNEQFFGPGTRLTVL.

Note on this clone: Other DNA sequences within the sample encode an identical CDR3. The V and J genes are TRBV5-6 and TRBJ1-1, with D unclear. The CDR3 is made up of 15 amino acids. Germline-derived CDR1 and CDR2 are SGHDT and YYEEEE. Trimming left V 4 bases short and J 1 base short, with 14 bases between. The CDR3 nucleotides are TGTGCCAGCAGCCTGGAAGGTTGGAGGAACACTGAAGCTTTCTTT. It translates to CASSLEGWRNTEAFF.

This sequence joins TRBV4-1 and TRBJ1-2; D gene ambiguous. The CDR3 totals 15 residues. In germline, CDR1 is MGHRA, CDR2 YSYEKL. The ends were cut back, 0 bases at V and 3 bases at J, with 11 bases in the middle. CDR3 sequence (DNA): TGCGCCAGCAGCCAAGATCGCCCGGGATACTATGGCTACACCTTC. Amino acids: CASSQDRPGYYGYTF.

The rearrangement uses TRBV6-5 and TRBJ1-6; no firm D call. Between the trimmed V and J ends, which lost 4 bases and 4 bases, there was a span of 11 bases. This CDR3 has 15 residues. Per the germline V gene, CDR1 is MNHEY and CDR2 is SVGAGI. The CDR3 region is CASSLEDVYNSPLHF. The CDR3 DNA reads as TGTGCCAGCAGTTTGGAGGACGTGTATAATTCACCCCTCCACTTT.

This chain joins TRBV6-4 and TRBJ2-3; tentatively, D is TRBD2 (6 bases). V was pared by 0 bases and J by 3 bases, with 7 bases between. Looked up from germline, CDR1 is MRHNA and CDR2 is SNTAGT. This CDR3 is 14 amino acids long. CDR3: CASSDSAGTDTQYF. The DNA of the CDR3 is TGTGCCAGCAGTGACTCGGCGGGGACAGATACGCAGTATTTT.

As for this clone: Other DNA sequences in the sample encode the same CDR3. The DNA of the CDR3 is TGCGCCAGCACGCCGGACAGGGGCAACACCGGGGAGCTGTTTTTT. It is translated as CASTPDRGNTGELFF. The chain carries TRBV4-3 and TRBJ2-2, with 9 bases that match TRBD1. V lost 7 bases to trimming and J lost 2 bases; unmatched junction nucleotides: 5. CDR3 length: 15 residues. Germline V gene data show CDR1 as LGHNA and CDR2 as YSLEER.

This clone was counted a single time. This chain links TRBV7-3 with TRBJ2-3; perhaps TRBD2 as D (5 bases). There are 17 residues in the CDR3. Germline V gives CDR1 SGHTA, CDR2 FQGTGA. Trimming removed 4 bases at V and 2 bases at J, with 19 bases between. CDR3 protein: CASSSTASPGDTDTQYF. The DNA for the CDR3 is TGTGCCAGCAGCTCAACGGCTAGCCCCGGGGACACAGATACGCAGTATTTT.